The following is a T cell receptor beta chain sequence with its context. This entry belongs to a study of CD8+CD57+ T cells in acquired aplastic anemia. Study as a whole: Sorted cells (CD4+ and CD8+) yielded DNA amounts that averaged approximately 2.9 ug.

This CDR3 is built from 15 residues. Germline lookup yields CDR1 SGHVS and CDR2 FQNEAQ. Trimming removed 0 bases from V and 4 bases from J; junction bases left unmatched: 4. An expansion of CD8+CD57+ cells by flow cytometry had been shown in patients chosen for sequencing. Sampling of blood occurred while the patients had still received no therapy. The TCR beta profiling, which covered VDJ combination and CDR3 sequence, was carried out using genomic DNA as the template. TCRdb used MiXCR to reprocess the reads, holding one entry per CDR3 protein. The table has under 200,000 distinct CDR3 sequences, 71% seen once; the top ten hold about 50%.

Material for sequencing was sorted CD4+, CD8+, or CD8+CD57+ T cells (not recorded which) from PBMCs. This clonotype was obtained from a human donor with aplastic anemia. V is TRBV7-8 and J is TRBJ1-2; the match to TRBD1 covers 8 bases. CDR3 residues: CASSLAETGVYGYTF. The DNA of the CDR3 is TGTGCCAGCAGCTTAGCAGAGACAGGGGTCTATGGCTACACCTTC.